This entry lists 7 T cell receptor beta chains sequenced from one sample in a study of cytomegalovirus exposure and HLA in healthy donors. PCR employed 60 Vbeta and 13 Jbeta primers. The table came from immunoSEQ multiplex PCR; TCRdb's copy has only in-frame clones and leaves some out. The top ten clones hold about 1.3% of a sample with 160,000 or so clones, around 73% of them seen once. The sequenced material came from PBMCs. These TCRs come from a male donor in good health and CMV-seronegative.

Comment on this clone: Relative to the germline gene, one junction end is altered; a read error may explain this. The sample holds other DNA sequences that translate to the same CDR3. V gene TRBV7-2 combines with J gene TRBJ2-5; weak D call: TRBD1 (5 bases). This CDR3 is 13 amino acids long. Germline V lookup: CDR1 SGHTA, CDR2 FQGNSA. For the CDR3, the DNA is TGTGCCAGCAGCTTAAACAGGCAAGAAACCCAGTACTTC. It is translated as CASSLNRQETQYF.

This clone appeared a few times. This chain connects TRBV19 to TRBJ2-1, with D possibly being TRBD2 (5 bases). Germline CDR1 and CDR2: LNHDA and SQIVND (reference sequence). The CDR3 length is 18 residues. Trimming left V 6 bases short and J 2 bases short, with 23 bases between. The CDR3 DNA sequence: TGTGCCAGTAGCTCTCCCCCGGGGTCTAGCCGAACCTACAATGAGCAGTTCTTC. It yields the protein CASSSPPGSSRTYNEQFF.

The rearrangement joins TRBV2 to TRBJ1-2; no clear D. The CDR3 is made up of 14 amino acids. CDR1 is SNHLY, CDR2 FYNNEI, per germline. Deletions cut 4 bases from V and 0 bases from J, with 9 bases between. CDR3: CASSASEANYGYTF. The DNA for the CDR3 is TGTGCCAGCAGTGCCTCAGAAGCTAACTATGGCTACACCTTC.

The chain joins TRBV18 to TRBJ2-7; TRBD2 agrees at 7 bases. CDR1 KGHSH and CDR2 LQKENI come from the germline V gene. This CDR3 is built from 14 residues. The V gene end was trimmed by 6 bases and the J gene end by 0 bases; junction bases not matched to a gene: 5. The chain's CDR3 is CASSEWEGSYEQYF. In DNA form, the CDR3 reads TGTGCCAGCTCTGAATGGGAGGGCTCCTACGAGCAGTACTTC.

The rearrangement uses TRBV7-9 and TRBJ2-1; D possibly corresponds to TRBD2 (6 bases). V was cut by 2 bases and J by 8 bases, with 16 bases left in between. Germline V gene sequence: CDR1 SEHNR, CDR2 FQNEAQ (reference sequence). This CDR3 spans 15 amino acids. CDR3 DNA sequence: TGTGCCAGCAGCTTAAACGGGGGTCAGACCGATGAGCAGTTCTTC. This sequence encodes CASSLNGGQTDEQFF.

The CDR3 sequence is CASTLTSEGTQYF. Written as DNA, the CDR3 is TGTGCCAGCACCCTCACTAGCGAGGGGACCCAGTACTTC. This chain uses TRBV28 with TRBJ2-5, with 7 bases lining up with TRBD2. The CDR3 contains 13 residues. The germline V gene encodes CDR1 MDHEN and CDR2 SYDVKM. V lost 7 bases and J lost 7; bases outside the gene matches: 9.

V is TRBV6-5 and J is TRBJ1-2; no reliable D call. The CDR3 sequence is 13 residues long. Trimming shortened V by 6 bases and J by 6 bases, and 14 bases separated the two germline ends. Germline CDR1 reads MNHEY; CDR2 reads SVGAGI. CDR3 amino acids: CASRPDREDGYTF. Here the CDR3 DNA reads TGTGCCAGCAGACCCGACCGGGAGGATGGCTACACCTTC.